This T cell receptor beta chain was observed in a study of shared clonotypes between healthy human individuals. The input for sorted-subset replicate PCRs was around 200 ng DNA, some 28,000 T cell genomes. Clones were read by immunoSEQ multiplex PCR, and TCRdb kept only the in-frame ones, dropping some. Among 1 million to 1.3 million clones listed, roughly 74% were seen once. Germline V gives CDR1 SGDLS, CDR2 YYNGEE. V lost 4 bases, J lost 3 bases, and 6 bases stayed unmatched. The CDR3 contains 15 residues. The sample was memory CD4+ T cells from PBMCs. Noted subset: CD45RA-negative fraction. This chain joins TRBV9 and TRBJ1-2; 10 bases line up with TRBD1. The receptor's source is a man between 18 and 29 years old in good health. Some clones in this sample may be carry-over from other donors' samples. CDR3 DNA: TGTGCCAGCAGCCCCCGACAGGGGGCTTACTATGGCTACACCTTC. It is translated as CASSPRQGAYYGYTF. The full variable domain, rest sourced from reference TRBV9 and TRBJ1-2, is DSGVTQTPKHLITATGQRVTLRCSPRSGDLSVYWYQQSLDQGLQFLIQYYNGEERAKGNILERFSAQQFPDLHSELNLSSLELGDSALYFCASSPRQGAYYGYTFGSGTRLTVV.